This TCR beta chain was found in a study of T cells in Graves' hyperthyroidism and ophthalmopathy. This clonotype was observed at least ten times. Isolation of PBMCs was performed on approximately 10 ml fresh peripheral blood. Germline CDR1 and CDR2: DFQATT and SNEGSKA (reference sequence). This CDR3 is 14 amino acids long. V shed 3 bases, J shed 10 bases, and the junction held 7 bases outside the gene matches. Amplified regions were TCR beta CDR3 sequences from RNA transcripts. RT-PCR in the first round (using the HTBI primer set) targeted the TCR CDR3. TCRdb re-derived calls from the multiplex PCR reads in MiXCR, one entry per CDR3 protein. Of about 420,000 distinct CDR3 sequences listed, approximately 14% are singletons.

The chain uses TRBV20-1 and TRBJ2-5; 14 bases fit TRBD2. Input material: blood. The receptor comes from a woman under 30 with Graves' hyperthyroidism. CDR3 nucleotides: TGCAGTGCTAGGGGGACTAGCGGGAGTACTAACCAGTACTTC. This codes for CSARGTSGSTNQYF.